This T cell receptor beta chain was recorded in a study of shared clonotypes between healthy human individuals. The study's findings and limits: An effect of sequencing depth on clonotype sharing among donors was expected. Blood was the sole source, and tissue repertoires probably differ.

Clones were read by immunoSEQ multiplex PCR, and TCRdb kept only the in-frame ones, dropping some. The sample has about 480,000 clones, 70% to 80% seen once; the top ten hold 10% to 15%. Caucasian adults living in Nashville, Tennessee, provided all samples. This clone was counted a single time. Antigen: not known. CDR1 is KGHSH, CDR2 LQKENI, per germline. V shed 1 base, J shed 0 bases, and the junction held 4 bases outside the gene matches. This CDR3 contains 17 residues. This sequence joins TRBV18 and TRBJ1-5; 9 bases align to TRBD1. This TCR was recovered from a woman between 40 and 55 years old in good health. Some clones in this sample may be carry-over from other donors' samples. Material: PBMCs. CDR3: CASSPRGTGNSNQPQHF. In DNA, the CDR3 is TGTGCCAGCTCACCACGAGGGACAGGGAATAGCAATCAGCCCCAGCATTTT.